The 10 T cell receptor beta chains below all came from one sample that was sequenced in a study of blood T cell repertoires in COVID-19. Method: immunoSEQ multiplex PCR; TCRdb's copy keeps in-frame clones and lacks some. There are over 250,000 clones in the sample; about four fifths occur only once, and over 4% lies in the top ten. The sequencing sample was made of PBMCs or T cells enriched from blood (not recorded which). The receptor source for this set is a man aged 40-49 years who had been exposed to COVID-19.

This clone was recorded a few times. In DNA, the CDR3 is TGTGCCAGCAGCCCCAACCGCGAAGCCTACAATGAGCAGTTCTTC. As protein: CASSPNREAYNEQFF. V and J are TRBV5-4 and TRBJ2-1; D remains ambiguous. Germline V gene lookup returns CDR1 SGHNT and CDR2 YYREEE (reference sequence). V dropped 4 bases and J dropped 2 bases, with 13 bases sitting between them. This CDR3 contains 15 residues.

The CDR3 region has the DNA TGTGCCAGCAGCTTACAGGGGGCAAGGGGCAATGAGCAGTTCTTC. It specifies CASSLQGARGNEQFF. This sequence joins TRBV5-4 and TRBJ2-1; 9 bases fit TRBD1. The CDR3 extends over 15 amino acids. Germline CDR1 reads SGHNT; CDR2 reads YYREEE (reference sequence). The J segment lost 6 bases and the V segment lost 2 bases, leaving 6 bases of the junction unmatched.

V is TRBV6-5 and J is TRBJ1-1; TRBD1 aligns across 9 bases. Germline CDR1 MNHEY, CDR2 SVGAGI. Trimming took 6 bases from V and 5 from J; bases not matched to a gene: 7. This CDR3 has 14 amino acids. The CDR3 is CASSPDRGGTEAFF. The CDR3 DNA reads as TGTGCCAGCAGCCCGGACAGGGGTGGTACTGAAGCTTTCTTT.

The chain links TRBV4-1 to TRBJ1-2, with a tentative D call TRBD1 (6 bases). Germline CDR1 MGHRA, CDR2 YSYEKL. This CDR3 spans 17 amino acids. The V and J ends lost 4 bases and 2 bases respectively, with 20 bases between them. The CDR3 region is CASSLIPTGLLNYGYTF. The CDR3 nucleotides are TGCGCCAGCAGCCTAATACCGACAGGCCTCCTCAACTATGGCTACACCTTC.

V gene TRBV18 combines with J gene TRBJ1-1; no firm D call. The CDR3 extends over 14 amino acids. Germline lookup yields CDR1 KGHSH and CDR2 LQKENI. V was cut by 3 bases and J by 7 bases, with 15 bases left in between. CDR3 residues: CASSPIRGANEAFF. DNA of the CDR3: TGTGCCAGCTCACCGATCCGTGGAGCAAATGAAGCTTTCTTT. Together with reference TRBV18 and TRBJ1-1, the CDR3 gives the full variable domain: NAGVMQNPRHLVRRRGQEARLRCSPMKGHSHVYWYRQLPEEGLKFMVYLQKENIIDESGMPKERFSAEFPKEGPSILRIQQVVRGDSAAYFCASSPIRGANEAFFGQGTRLTVV.

V gene TRBV23-1 combines with J gene TRBJ2-1; TRBD2 might be the D (5 bases). TRBV23-1 is placed among ORFs of uncertain function. V was clipped by 1 base and J by 6 bases, with 19 bases between them. The CDR3 has 17 residues. CDR3 DNA: TGCGCCAGCAGTCAATATCCGAGGGCCGGTCGACGCAATGAGCAGTTCTTC. Amino acid sequence: CASSQYPRAGRRNEQFF.

J is TRBJ2-7 and V is TRBV7-9; 10 bases fit TRBD2. J was trimmed by 5 bases and V by 1 base; bases with no gene match: 5. Germline V CDR1 and CDR2: SEHNR, FQNEAQ (reference sequence). There are 15 residues in the CDR3. CDR3 amino acids: CASSLVGLAGDEQYF. The CDR3 bases are TGTGCCAGCAGCTTAGTCGGTCTAGCGGGAGACGAGCAGTACTTC.

As concerns this clone: The junction departs from the called germline gene at one end, perhaps through a read error. The CDR3 nucleotides read TGTGCTAGCAGCCTACACCCCCCCACGCGGGCTAGCACAGATACGCAGTATTTT. It is translated as CASSLHPPTRASTDTQYF. This chain links TRBV7-7 with TRBJ2-3; D perhaps matches TRBD2 (5 bases). The CDR3 has 18 residues. The V gene's germline CDR1 is SSHAT and CDR2 FNYEAQ (reference sequence).

The genes are TRBV18 and TRBJ1-3, with unresolved D. This CDR3 contains 15 residues. CDR1 and CDR2 from the germline V gene are KGHSH and LQKENI. The V gene lost 3 bases and the J gene lost 4 bases, with 13 bases spanning the gap. CDR3 amino acids: CASSPLYPRGNTIYF. The CDR3 DNA is TGTGCCAGCTCACCCTTGTACCCGCGGGGAAACACCATATATTTT. The variable domain in full, with the rest retrieved from reference TRBV18 and TRBJ1-3, is NAGVMQNPRHLVRRRGQEARLRCSPMKGHSHVYWYRQLPEEGLKFMVYLQKENIIDESGMPKERFSAEFPKEGPSILRIQQVVRGDSAAYFCASSPLYPRGNTIYFGEGSWLTVV.

This rearrangement joins TRBV3-1 (or the pseudogene TRBV3-2) to TRBJ2-4, with D unresolved. CDR1 is LGHDT and CDR2 is YNNKEL in the germline V gene (reference sequence). This CDR3 has 12 residues. Deletions cut 0 bases from V and 8 bases from J, with 5 bases between. For the CDR3, the DNA is TGTGCCAGCAGCCAAGATTCGGACATTCAGTACTTC. Its protein is CASSQDSDIQYF.